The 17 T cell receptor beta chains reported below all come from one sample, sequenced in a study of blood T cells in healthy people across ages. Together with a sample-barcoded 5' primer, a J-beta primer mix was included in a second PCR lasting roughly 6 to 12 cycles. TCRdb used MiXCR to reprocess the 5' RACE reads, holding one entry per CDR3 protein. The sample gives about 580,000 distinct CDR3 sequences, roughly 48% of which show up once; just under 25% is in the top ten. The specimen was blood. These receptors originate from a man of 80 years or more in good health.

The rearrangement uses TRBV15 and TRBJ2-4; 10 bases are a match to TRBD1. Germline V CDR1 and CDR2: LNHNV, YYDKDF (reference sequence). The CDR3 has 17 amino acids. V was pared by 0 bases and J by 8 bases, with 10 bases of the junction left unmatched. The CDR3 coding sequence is TGTGCCACCAGCAGAGACGGGACAGGGGCGGGTTTCGACATTCAGTACTTC. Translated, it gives CATSRDGTGAGFDIQYF.

The CDR3 region is CAWGLAGEADTQYF. CDR3 nucleotides: TGTGCCTGGGGATTAGCGGGAGAAGCAGATACGCAGTATTTT. The gene calls are TRBV30 and TRBJ2-3; 9 nucleotides agree with TRBD2. The CDR3 contains 14 residues. Germline lookup yields CDR1 GTSNPN and CDR2 SVGIG (reference sequence). J lost 4 bases, V lost 5 bases, and 7 bases had no gene match.

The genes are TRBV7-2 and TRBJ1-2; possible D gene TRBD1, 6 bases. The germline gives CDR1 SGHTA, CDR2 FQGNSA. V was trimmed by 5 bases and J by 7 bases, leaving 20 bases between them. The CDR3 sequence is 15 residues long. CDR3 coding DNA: TGTGCCAGCAGCACCCCACTACGGGGGCCGGGTGGCTACACCTTC. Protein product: CASSTPLRGPGGYTF.

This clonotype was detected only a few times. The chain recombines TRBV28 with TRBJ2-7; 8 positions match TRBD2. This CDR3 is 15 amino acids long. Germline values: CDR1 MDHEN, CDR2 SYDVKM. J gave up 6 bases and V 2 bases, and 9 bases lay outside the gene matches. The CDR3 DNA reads TGTGCCAGCAGTTTACGCGCAGCGGGAGACTCCGAGCAGTACTTC. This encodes CASSLRAAGDSEQYF.

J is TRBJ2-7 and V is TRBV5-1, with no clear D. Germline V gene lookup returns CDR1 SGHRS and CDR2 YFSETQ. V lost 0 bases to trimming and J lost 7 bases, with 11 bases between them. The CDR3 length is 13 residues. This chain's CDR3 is CASSLVGLGEQYF. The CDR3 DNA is TGCGCCAGCAGCTTGGTAGGTCTCGGGGAGCAGTACTTC. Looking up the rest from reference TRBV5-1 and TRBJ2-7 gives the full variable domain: KAGVTQTPRYLIKTRGQQVTLSCSPISGHRSVSWYQQTPGQGLQFLFEYFSETQRNKGNFPGRFSGRQFSNSRSEMNVSTLELGDSALYLCASSLVGLGEQYFGPGTRLTVT.

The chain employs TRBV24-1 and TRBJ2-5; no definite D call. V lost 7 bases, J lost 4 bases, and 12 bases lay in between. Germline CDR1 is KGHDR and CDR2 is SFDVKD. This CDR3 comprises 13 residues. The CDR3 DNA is TGTGCCACCAGAGAAGATAAGGGAGAGACCCAGTACTTC. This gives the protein CATREDKGETQYF.

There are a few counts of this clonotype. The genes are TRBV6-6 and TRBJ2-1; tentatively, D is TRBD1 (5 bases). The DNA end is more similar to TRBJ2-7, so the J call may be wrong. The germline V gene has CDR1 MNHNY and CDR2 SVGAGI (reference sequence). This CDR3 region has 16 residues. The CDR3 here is CASSYSRREPYNEQYF. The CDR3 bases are TGTGCCAGCAGTTACTCTCGCAGGGAACCCTACAATGAGCAGTACTTC.

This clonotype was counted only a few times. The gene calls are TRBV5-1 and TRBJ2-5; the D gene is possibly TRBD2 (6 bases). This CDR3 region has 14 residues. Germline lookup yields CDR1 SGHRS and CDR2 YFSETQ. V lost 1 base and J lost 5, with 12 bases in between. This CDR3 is CASSLFGGTETQYF. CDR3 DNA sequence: TGCGCCAGCAGCTTGTTCGGGGGTACGGAGACCCAGTACTTC.

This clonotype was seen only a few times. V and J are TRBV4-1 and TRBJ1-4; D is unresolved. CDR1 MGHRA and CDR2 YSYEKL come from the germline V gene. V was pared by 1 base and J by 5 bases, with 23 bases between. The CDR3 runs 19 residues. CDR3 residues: CASSQGSGSRAGRNEKLFF. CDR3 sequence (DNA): TGCGCCAGCAGCCAAGGATCCGGTTCGAGGGCAGGCCGGAATGAAAAACTGTTTTTT.

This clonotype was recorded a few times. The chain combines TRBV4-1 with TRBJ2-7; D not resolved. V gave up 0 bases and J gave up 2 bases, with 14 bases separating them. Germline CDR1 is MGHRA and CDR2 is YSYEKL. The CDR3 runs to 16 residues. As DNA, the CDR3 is TGCGCCAGCAGCCAAGAGGACCTTGCCCCTACCTACGAGCAGTACTTC. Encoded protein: CASSQEDLAPTYEQYF.

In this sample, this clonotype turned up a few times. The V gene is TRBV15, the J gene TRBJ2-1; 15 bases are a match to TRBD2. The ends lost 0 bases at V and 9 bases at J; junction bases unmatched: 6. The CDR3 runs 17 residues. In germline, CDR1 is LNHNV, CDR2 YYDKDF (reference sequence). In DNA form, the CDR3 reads TGTGCCACCAGCAGAGAGATCCCGGGACTAGCGGGAGGTGAGCAGTTCTTC. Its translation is CATSREIPGLAGGEQFF.

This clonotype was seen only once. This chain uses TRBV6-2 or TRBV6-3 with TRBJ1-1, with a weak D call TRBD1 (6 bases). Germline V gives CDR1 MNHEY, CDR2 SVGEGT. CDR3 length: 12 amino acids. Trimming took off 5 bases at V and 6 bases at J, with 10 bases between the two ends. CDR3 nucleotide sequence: TGTGCCAGCAGTCAGGGGCGGCCTGAAGCTTTCTTT. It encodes CASSQGRPEAFF.

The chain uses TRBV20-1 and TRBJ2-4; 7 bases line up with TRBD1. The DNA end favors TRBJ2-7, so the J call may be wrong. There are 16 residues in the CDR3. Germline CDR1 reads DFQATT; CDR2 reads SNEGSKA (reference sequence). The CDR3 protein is CSARDGYDRVGYEQYF. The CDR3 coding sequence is TGCAGTGCTAGAGATGGCTACGACAGGGTCGGCTACGAGCAGTACTTC.

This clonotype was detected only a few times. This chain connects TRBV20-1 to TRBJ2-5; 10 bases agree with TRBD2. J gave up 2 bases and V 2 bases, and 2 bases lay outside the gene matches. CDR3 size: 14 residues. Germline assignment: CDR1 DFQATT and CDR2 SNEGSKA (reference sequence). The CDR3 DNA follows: TGCAGTGCTAGACTAGCGGGAGTGCAAGAGACCCAGTACTTC. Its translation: CSARLAGVQETQYF.

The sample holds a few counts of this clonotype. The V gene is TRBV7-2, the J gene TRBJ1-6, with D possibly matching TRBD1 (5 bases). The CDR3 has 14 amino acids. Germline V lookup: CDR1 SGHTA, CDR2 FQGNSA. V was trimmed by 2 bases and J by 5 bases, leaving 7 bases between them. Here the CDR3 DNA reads TGTGCCAGCAGCTTAATGGGGGATAATTCACCCCTCCACTTT. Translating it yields CASSLMGDNSPLHF.

The CDR3 loop is CASSGRTGGGNSPLHF. The CDR3 DNA follows: TGTGCCAGCAGCGGCAGGACAGGGGGCGGTAATTCACCCCTCCACTTT. V is TRBV7-2 and J is TRBJ1-6; 11 bases align to TRBD1. Germline lookup yields CDR1 SGHTA and CDR2 FQGNSA. Trimming took 5 bases from V and 6 from J; bases not matched to a gene: 6. This CDR3 is 16 amino acids long.

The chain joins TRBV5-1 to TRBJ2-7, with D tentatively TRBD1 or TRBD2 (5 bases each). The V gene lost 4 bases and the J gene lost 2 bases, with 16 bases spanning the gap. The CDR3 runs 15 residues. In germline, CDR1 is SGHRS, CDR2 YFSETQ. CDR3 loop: CASSRIGDGTYEQYF. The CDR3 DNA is TGCGCCAGCAGCAGGATAGGGGACGGAACCTACGAGCAGTACTTC.